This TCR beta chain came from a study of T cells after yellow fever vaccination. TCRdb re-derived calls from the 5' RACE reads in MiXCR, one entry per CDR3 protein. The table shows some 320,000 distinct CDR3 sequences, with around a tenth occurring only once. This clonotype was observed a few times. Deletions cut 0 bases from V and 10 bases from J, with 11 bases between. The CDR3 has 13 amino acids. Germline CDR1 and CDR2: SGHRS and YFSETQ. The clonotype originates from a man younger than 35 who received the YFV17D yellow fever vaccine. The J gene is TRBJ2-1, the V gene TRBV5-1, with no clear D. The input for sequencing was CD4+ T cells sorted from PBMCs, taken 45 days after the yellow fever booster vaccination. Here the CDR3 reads CASSLAGQEEQFF. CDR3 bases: TGCGCCAGCAGCTTGGCCGGGCAGGAGGAGCAGTTCTTC.